These 7 T cell receptor beta chains originate from one sample sequenced in a study of CD4 and CD8 cells across lung adenocarcinoma regions. A single record per CDR3 protein comes from TCRdb applying MiXCR to the PCR reads. Of approximately 19,000 distinct CDR3 sequences in the sample, around 50% were seen once. Sequencing was performed on CD8+ T cells from the center of a lung tumor. The receptor set was obtained from a female donor with lung adenocarcinoma. The CD4 and CD8 labels of this study may be unreliable.

Note on this clonotype: The junction departs from germline at one end; a sequencing error may be responsible. The chain has TRBV27 and TRBJ2-5; a possible D gene is TRBD2 (5 bases). Germline assignment: CDR1 MNHEY and CDR2 SMNVEV (reference sequence). The CDR3 length is 11 residues. The CDR3: CGSGHQETQYF. The CDR3 coding sequence is TGCGGCAGCGGTCATCAAGAGACGCAGTATTTC.

This clonotype was observed a handful of times. The gene calls are TRBV6-4 and TRBJ2-7; D perhaps matches TRBD1 (5 bases). The CDR3 sequence is 14 residues long. Trimming shortened V by 5 bases and J by 2 bases, and 13 bases separated the two germline ends. Germline loops: CDR1 MRHNA, CDR2 SNTAGT. The CDR3 spells CASSPGKFPYEQYF. For the CDR3, the DNA is TGTGCCAGCAGTCCAGGGAAATTCCCCTACGAGCAGTACTTC.

At least ten counts were recorded for this clonotype. The chain joins TRBV12-3 or TRBV12-4 to TRBJ2-1, with D possibly being TRBD1 or TRBD2 (7 bases each). The V end was cut by 7 bases, the J end by 3 bases, with 16 bases between. The CDR3 totals 15 residues. The CDR3 bases are TGTGCCAGCACCTCAGGGGGACTACTCTACAATGAGCAGTTCTTC. The encoded protein is CASTSGGLLYNEQFF.

This chain links TRBV27 with TRBJ2-4; possibly TRBD1 for D (6 bases). CDR1 and CDR2 from the germline V gene are MNHEY and SMNVEV (reference sequence). The CDR3 sequence is 15 residues long. The V gene lost 7 bases and the J gene lost 13 bases, with 26 bases spanning the gap. CDR3 sequence (DNA): TGTGCCAGCATTCAGGGGATCAGAGCCAAAGATATGCAGTACTTC. It codes for CASIQGIRAKDMQYF.

The chain links TRBV6-1 to TRBJ1-6; D is possibly TRBD1 (6 bases). V was pared by 7 bases and J by 6 bases, with 16 bases between. The CDR3 loop spans 15 amino acids. The germline V gene has CDR1 MNHNS and CDR2 SASEGT. In DNA form, the CDR3 reads TGTGCCAGCACCGAAGGGGGTTCCGGTAATTCACCCCTCCACTTT. It yields the protein CASTEGGSGNSPLHF.

There are many counts of this clonotype. The chain is built from TRBV9 and TRBJ2-3; 9 bases are a match to TRBD2. This CDR3 has 17 residues. V lost 4 bases, J lost 0 bases, and 9 bases stayed unmatched. Per the germline V gene, CDR1 is SGDLS and CDR2 is YYNGEE. The CDR3 reads CASSTRTSVTSTDTQYF. DNA for the CDR3: TGTGCCAGCAGCACCCGGACTAGCGTAACTAGCACAGATACGCAGTATTTT.

The chain uses TRBV6-1 and TRBJ2-4, with D possibly being TRBD2 (7 bases). V lost 9 bases to trimming and J lost 13 bases, with 28 bases between them. The CDR3 runs to 15 residues. The germline gives CDR1 MNHNS, CDR2 SASEGT. CDR3 region: CARGGGGGAKEIQYF. Here the CDR3 DNA reads TGTGCCAGGGGGGGCGGGGGCGGTGCCAAAGAGATCCAGTACTTC.